This entry features one T cell receptor (beta chain) sequence. No antigen is known for it. Germline V gene lookup returns CDR1 SGHRS and CDR2 YFSETQ. The CDR3 runs to 13 residues. The germline V and J ends were trimmed by 4 bases and 6 bases, with 14 bases remaining between them. The source of the sample is a study of beta chain features in type 1 diabetes. Of the isolated RNA, all was reverse transcribed, and so the sequenced material was expressed TCRB transcripts. Sequenced by immunoSEQ multiplex PCR; TCRdb stores in-frame clones only, minus some. The data contain a few hundred thousand clones, approximately 15% of them singletons. CD45RO/CCR7/CD25/CD127/CD95/CD27 staining was used to isolate CD4+ naive, central memory, regulatory and stem cell-like memory cells by sorting. General study points: Possible PCR preference for shorter templates applied equally to patients and controls. When Type 1 diabetes patients were examined, their TCRB CDR3s proved moderately but significantly shorter in all four CD4+ subsets. TCRB repertoires of naive, central memory and Treg cells appeared more similar among patients than among healthy donors.

This rearrangement joins TRBV5-1 to TRBJ2-7; the D gene could be TRBD1 or TRBD2 (5 bases each). This clonotype originated in a man aged 30-40 years in good health. The sequenced sample consisted of central memory CD4+ T cells from blood. The CDR3 spells CASSLMPGTEQYV. CDR3 nucleotides: TGCGCCAGCAGCCTAATGCCGGGGACCGAGCAGTACGTC.